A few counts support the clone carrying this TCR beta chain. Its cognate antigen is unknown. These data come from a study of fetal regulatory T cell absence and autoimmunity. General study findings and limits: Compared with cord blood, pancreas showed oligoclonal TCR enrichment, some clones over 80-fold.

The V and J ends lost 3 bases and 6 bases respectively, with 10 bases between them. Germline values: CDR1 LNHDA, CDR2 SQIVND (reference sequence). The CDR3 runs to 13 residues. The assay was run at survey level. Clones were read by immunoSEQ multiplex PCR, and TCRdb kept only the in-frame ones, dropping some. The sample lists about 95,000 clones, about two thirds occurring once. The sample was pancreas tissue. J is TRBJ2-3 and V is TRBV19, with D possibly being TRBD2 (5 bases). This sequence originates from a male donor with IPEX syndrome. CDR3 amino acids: CASSISSGDTQYF. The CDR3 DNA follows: TGTGCCAGTAGTATCAGTTCGGGGGATACGCAGTATTTT.